This T cell receptor beta chain is from a study of vaccination and CD4 T cells after COVID-19. Study-level background: The authors exposed cells to overlapping spike peptides derived from SARS-CoV-2, HCoV-NL63, HCoV-OC43 and HCoV-229E.

The Oncomine TCR Beta short-read assay was applied to DNA of cultured CD4+ T cells. TCRdb passed the PCR reads through MiXCR, listing each CDR3 protein once. In the table there are about 17,000 distinct CDR3 sequences, approximately 45% of which are singletons. This clonotype was seen a few times. Its antigen remains unknown. Time point reported: late sampling 161 to 241 days after vaccination in three convalescent patients. Indicated treatment: 10-day PBMC culture with coronavirus spike peptide pools or control peptides (ViraFEST assay). This sample comprised CD4+ T cells from blood, cultured in vitro, obtained about 7 months after SARS-CoV-2 vaccination. The source of this sequence is a human donor who had recovered from COVID-19.

The DNA for the CDR3 is TGTGCCAGCATGGGGGACGGAAACACCATATATTTT. This gives the protein CASMGDGNTIYF. V and J are TRBV7-2 and TRBJ1-3; possible D gene TRBD1, 5 bases. The V end lost 7 bases, the J end lost 4 bases, and 8 bases lay between the germline ends. The CDR3 length is 12 residues. Germline-derived CDR1 and CDR2 are SGHTA and FQGNSA.